This T cell receptor (beta chain) is drawn from a study of cytomegalovirus exposure and HLA in healthy donors. Looking at the study overall: One earlier analysis, a look at about 179 million T cells, found roughly 120 million unique TCR beta sequences. The study's findings and limits: Relative to equally common others, HLA-associated TCR beta chains showed greater clonal expansion in a later analysis. Presence/absence analyses supposed approximately even sequencing depth among donors.

On this clone itself: Its cognate antigen is unknown.

CDR1 is LNHDA and CDR2 is SQIVND in the germline V gene (reference sequence). This CDR3 comprises 16 residues. V lost 4 bases and J lost 0; bases outside the gene matches: 5. This PCR relied on a set of 60 Vbeta primers and 13 Jbeta primers. Profiling relied on immunoSEQ multiplex PCR, and the TCRdb table lists in-frame clones only, not all of them. Its table records fewer than 70,000 clones. The chain links TRBV19 to TRBJ1-5; 8 bases are a match to TRBD1. Sequencing used PBMCs. This TCR came from a man aged 25-40 years in good health and CMV-seropositive. CDR3 loop: CASSTQGAYSNQPQHF. CDR3 bases: TGTGCCAGTAGTACCCAGGGGGCATATAGCAATCAGCCCCAGCATTTT. Using reference TRBV19 and TRBJ1-5 for the parts outside the CDR3, the full variable domain is DGGITQSPKYLFRKEGQNVTLSCEQNLNHDAMYWYRQDPGQGLRLIYYSQIVNDFQKGDIAEGYSVSREKKESFPLTVTSAQKNPTAFYLCASSTQGAYSNQPQHFGDGTRLSIL.